This record concerns one T cell receptor beta chain sequence. As yet, its antigen is unknown. Only in-frame clones appear in the TCRdb table, and some are missing; sequencing was by immunoSEQ multiplex PCR. The sample has about 160,000 clones, about 90% seen once; the top ten hold approximately 2%. These data come from a study of T cell responses to AZD1222 COVID-19 vaccine. Regarding the study as a whole: Spike was spanned by vaccine-associated CD4 TCRs, which were dominant at 160-218 and 743-854.

CDR1 is SGHRS, CDR2 YFSETQ, per germline. The ends were cut back, 0 bases at V and 4 bases at J, with 13 bases in the middle. The CDR3 runs to 15 residues. The source material was peripheral blood, sampled on day 0 of AZD1222 vaccination. The V and J genes are TRBV5-1 and TRBJ1-1, with D tentatively TRBD1 (5 bases). This TCR derives from an adult in good health. CDR3 loop: CASSLEIPGITEAFF. The CDR3 DNA reads TGCGCCAGCAGCTTGGAAATCCCAGGGATCACTGAAGCTTTCTTT.